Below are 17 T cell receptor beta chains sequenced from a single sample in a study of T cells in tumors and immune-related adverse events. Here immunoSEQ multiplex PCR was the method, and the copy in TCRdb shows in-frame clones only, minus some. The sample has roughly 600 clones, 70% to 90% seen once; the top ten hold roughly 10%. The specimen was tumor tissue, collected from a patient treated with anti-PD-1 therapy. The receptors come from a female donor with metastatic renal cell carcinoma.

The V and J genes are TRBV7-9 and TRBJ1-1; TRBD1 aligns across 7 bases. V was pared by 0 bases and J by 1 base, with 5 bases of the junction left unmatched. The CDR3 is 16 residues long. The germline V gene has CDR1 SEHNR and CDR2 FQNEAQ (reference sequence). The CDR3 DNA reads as TGTGCCAGCAGCTTAGCGGGGGGACAGAGGAACACTGAAGCTTTCTTT. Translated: CASSLAGGQRNTEAFF.

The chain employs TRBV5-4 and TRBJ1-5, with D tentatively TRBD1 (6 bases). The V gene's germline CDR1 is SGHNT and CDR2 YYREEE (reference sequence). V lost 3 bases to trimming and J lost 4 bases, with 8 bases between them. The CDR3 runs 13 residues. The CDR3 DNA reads TGTGCCAGCAGCTCAGACAGGAATCAGCCCCAGCATTTT. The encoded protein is CASSSDRNQPQHF.

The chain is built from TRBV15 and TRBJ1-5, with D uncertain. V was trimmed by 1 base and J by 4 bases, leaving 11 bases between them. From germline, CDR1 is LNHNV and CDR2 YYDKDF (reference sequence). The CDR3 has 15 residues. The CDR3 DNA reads TGTGCCACCAGCAGAGCGGGCAGCAATAATCAGCCCCAGCATTTT. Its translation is CATSRAGSNNQPQHF.

The CDR3 sequence: CASSQGGQGANPHF. The CDR3 DNA reads TGCGCCAGCAGCCAAGGGGGACAGGGGGCCAATCCCCACTTT. The chain has TRBV4-3 and TRBJ1-6, with 12 bases lining up with TRBD1. Germline V gene data show CDR1 as LGHNA and CDR2 as YSLEER. The CDR3 spans 14 residues. The J segment lost 18 bases and the V segment lost 1 base, leaving 7 bases of the junction unmatched.

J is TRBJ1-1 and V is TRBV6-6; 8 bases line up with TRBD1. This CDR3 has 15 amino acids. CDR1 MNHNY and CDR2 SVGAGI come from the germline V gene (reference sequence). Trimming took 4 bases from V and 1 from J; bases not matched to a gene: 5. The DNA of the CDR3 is TGTGCCAGCAGTTCCGGACAGGGCAAGAACACTGAAGCTTTCTTT. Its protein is CASSSGQGKNTEAFF.

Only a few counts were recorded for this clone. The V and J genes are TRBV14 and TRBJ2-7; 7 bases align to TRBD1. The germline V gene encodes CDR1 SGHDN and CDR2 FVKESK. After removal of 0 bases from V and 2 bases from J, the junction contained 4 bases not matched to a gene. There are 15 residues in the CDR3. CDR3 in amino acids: CASSQDWTGAYEQYF. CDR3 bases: TGTGCCAGCAGCCAAGACTGGACAGGTGCCTACGAGCAGTACTTC.

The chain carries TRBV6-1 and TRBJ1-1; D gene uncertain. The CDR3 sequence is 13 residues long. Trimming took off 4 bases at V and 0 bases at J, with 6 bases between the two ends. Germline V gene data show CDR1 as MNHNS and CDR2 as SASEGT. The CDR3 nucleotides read TGTGCCAGCAGTGGAGAAATGAACACTGAAGCTTTCTTT. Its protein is CASSGEMNTEAFF.

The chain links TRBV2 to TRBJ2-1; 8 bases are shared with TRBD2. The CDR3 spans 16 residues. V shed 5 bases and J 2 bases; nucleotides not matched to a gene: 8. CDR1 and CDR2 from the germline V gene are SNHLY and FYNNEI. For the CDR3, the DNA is TGTGCCAGCAGTACGTCTCGCGGGAGGACCTACAATGAGCAGTTCTTC. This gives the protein CASSTSRGRTYNEQFF.

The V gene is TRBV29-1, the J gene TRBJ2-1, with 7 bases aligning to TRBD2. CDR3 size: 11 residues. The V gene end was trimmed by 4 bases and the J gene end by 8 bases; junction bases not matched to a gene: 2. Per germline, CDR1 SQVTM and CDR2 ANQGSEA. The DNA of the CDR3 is TGCAGCGTTGCGGGAGGCGATGAGCAGTTCTTC. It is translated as CSVAGGDEQFF.

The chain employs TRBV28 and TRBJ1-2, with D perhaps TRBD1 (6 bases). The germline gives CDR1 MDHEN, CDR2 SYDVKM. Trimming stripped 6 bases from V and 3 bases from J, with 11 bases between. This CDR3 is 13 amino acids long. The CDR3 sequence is CASRRTADYGYTF. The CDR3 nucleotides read TGTGCCAGCAGACGGACAGCGGACTATGGCTACACCTTC.

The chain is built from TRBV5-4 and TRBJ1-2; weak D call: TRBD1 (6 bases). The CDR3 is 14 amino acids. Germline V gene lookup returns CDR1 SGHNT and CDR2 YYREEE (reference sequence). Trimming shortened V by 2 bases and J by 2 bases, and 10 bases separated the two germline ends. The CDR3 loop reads CASSFRGANYGYTF. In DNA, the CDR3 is TGTGCCAGCAGCTTTCGGGGGGCGAACTATGGCTACACCTTC.

CDR3 DNA: TGCGCCAGCAGCCAAGATATCGGATCCTACGAGCAGTACTTC. It translates to CASSQDIGSYEQYF. V usage is TRBV4-3 and J usage is TRBJ2-7; D not certain. There are 14 residues in the CDR3. Trimming took 0 bases from V and 1 from J, leaving 7 bases between them. Germline V CDR1 and CDR2: LGHNA, YSLEER.

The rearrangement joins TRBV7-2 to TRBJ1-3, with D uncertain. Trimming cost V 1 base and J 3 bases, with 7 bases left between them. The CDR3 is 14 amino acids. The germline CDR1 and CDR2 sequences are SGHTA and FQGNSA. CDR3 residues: CASSLGGNGNTIYF. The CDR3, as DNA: TGTGCCAGCAGCTTAGGAGGGAATGGAAACACCATATATTTT.

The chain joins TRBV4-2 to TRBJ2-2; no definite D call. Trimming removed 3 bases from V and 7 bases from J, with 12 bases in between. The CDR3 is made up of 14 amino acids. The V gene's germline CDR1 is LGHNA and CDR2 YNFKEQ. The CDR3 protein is CASSQDAYGGELFF. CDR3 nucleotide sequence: TGTGCCAGCAGCCAGGACGCCTATGGCGGGGAGCTGTTTTTT.

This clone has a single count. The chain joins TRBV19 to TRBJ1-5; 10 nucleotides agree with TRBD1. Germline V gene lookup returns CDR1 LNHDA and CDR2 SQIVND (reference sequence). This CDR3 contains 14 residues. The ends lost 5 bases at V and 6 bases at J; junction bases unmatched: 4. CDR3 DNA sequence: TGTGCCAGTAGTGACGACAGGGGGCTTCAGCCCCAGCATTTT. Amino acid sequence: CASSDDRGLQPQHF. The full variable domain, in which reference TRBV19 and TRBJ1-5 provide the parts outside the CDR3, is DGGITQSPKYLFRKEGQNVTLSCEQNLNHDAMYWYRQDPGQGLRLIYYSQIVNDFQKGDIAEGYSVSREKKESFPLTVTSAQKNPTAFYLCASSDDRGLQPQHFGDGTRLSIL.

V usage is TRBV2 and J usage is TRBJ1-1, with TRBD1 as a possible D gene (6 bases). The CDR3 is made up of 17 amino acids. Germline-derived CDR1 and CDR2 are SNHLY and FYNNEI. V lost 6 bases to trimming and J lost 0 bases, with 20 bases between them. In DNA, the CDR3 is TGTGCCAGCAGGCCCCCGCGGGACACAGAGATGAACACTGAAGCTTTCTTT. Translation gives CASRPPRDTEMNTEAFF.

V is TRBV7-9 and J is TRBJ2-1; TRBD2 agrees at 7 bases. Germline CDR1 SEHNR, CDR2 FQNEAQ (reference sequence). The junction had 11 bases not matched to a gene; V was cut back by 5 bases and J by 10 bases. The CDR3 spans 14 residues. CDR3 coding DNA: TGTGCCAGCAGCCCACTAGCGACCAACAGGGAGCAGTTCTTC. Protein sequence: CASSPLATNREQFF.